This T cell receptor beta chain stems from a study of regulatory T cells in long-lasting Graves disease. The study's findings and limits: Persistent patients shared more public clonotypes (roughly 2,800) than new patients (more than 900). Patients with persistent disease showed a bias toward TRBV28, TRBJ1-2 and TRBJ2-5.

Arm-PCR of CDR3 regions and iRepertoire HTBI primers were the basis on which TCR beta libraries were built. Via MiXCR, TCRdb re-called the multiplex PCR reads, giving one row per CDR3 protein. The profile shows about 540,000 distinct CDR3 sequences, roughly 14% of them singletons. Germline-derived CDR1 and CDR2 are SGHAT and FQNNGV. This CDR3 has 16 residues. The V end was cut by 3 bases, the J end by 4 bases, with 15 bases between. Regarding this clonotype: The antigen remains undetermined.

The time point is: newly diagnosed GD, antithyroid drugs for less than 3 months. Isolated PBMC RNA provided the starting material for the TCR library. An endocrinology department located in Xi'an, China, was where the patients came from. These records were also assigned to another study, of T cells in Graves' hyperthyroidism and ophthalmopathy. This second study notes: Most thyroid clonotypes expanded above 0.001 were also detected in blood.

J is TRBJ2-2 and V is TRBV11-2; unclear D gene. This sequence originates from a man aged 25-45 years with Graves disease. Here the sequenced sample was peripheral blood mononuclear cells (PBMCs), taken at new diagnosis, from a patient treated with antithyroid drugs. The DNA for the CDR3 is TGTGCCAGCAGCTTGAACGCCGCCTGGGGCACCGGGGAGCTGTTTTTT. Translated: CASSLNAAWGTGELFF.